The entry below gives a single TCR beta chain sequence along with its context. Its target is unknown. These data come from a study of high-grade serous ovarian cancer treatment subgroups. Study-wide findings and caveats: Higher neoantigen levels went with greater TCR clonal relatedness.

The tumor samples were collected prior to definitive surgery or chemotherapy. The CDR3 is 15 residues long. V trimming: 5 bases; J trimming: 5 bases; junction bases outside the gene matches: 11. Germline V lookup: CDR1 SGHTA, CDR2 FQGTGA. The assay was immunoSEQ multiplex PCR, and TCRdb's table has in-frame clones only and misses some. This sample has 35,000 to 45,000 clones; about 79% occur once, and the top ten carry about 3%. The sample taken for sequencing was tumor tissue. This clonotype originated in a human donor with high-grade serous ovarian cancer. The V gene is TRBV7-3, the J gene TRBJ1-2; 7 bases are a match to TRBD1. The CDR3 loop is CASSPSDRRTYGYTF. CDR3 coding DNA: TGTGCCAGCAGCCCTTCGGACAGGCGGACTTATGGCTACACCTTC.